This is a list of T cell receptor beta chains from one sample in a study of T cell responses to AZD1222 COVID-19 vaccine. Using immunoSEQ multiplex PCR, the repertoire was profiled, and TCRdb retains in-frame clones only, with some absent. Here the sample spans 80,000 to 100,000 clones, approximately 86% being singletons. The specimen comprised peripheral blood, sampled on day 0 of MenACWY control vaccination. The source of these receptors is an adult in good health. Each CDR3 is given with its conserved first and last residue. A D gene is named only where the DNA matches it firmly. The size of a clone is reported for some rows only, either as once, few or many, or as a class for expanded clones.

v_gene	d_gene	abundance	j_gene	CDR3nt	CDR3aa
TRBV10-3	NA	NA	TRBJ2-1	TGTGCCATCAGTGGACAGGCTGGTGAGCAGTTCTTC	CAISGQAGEQFF
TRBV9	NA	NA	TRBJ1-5	TGTGCCAGCAGCGCCGGGAGTAATCAGCCCCAGCATTTT	CASSAGSNQPQHF
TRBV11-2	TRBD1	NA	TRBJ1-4	TGTGCCAGCAGCTTAGCCGCAGGACAGGGGGTTAGGTCTAATGAAAAACTGTTTTTT	CASSLAAGQGVRSNEKLFF
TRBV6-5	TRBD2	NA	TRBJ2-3	TGTGCCAGCAGTTACGATAGCGGGGGGAAAAAGTATTTT	CASSYDSGGKKYF
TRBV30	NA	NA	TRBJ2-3	TGTGCCTGGAAGGGGGGGACTATAACAGATACGCAGTATTTT	CAWKGGTITDTQYF
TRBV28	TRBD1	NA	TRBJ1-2	TGTGCCAGCAGTTTATTTCGAGACAGGGGCTATGGCTACACCTTC	CASSLFRDRGYGYTF
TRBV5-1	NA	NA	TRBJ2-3	TGCGCCAGCAGCTCCGAGGGGGGGAGCACAGATACGCAGTATTTT	CASSSEGGSTDTQYF
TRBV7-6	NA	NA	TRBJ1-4	TGTGCCAGCAGCTTAGCCTCCCGGAGGGATGAAAAACTGTTTTTT	CASSLASRRDEKLFF
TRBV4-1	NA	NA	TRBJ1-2	TGCGCCAGCAGCCAAGCCCCCCGGGACCGCCTTCTGGGTAACTATGGCTACACCTTC	CASSQAPRDRLLGNYGYTF
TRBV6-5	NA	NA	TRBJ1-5	TGTGCCAGCAGTTACTCCGGGTCTAGCAATCAGCCCCAGCATTTT	CASSYSGSSNQPQHF
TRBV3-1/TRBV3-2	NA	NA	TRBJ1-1	TGTGCCAGCAGCCAACTTGGTGGTACTGAAGCTTTCTTT	CASSQLGGTEAFF
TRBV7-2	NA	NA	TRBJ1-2	TGTGCCAGCAGCTTAGCTGGGGGCTACACCTTC	CASSLAGGYTF
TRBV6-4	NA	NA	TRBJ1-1	TGTGCCAGCAGGGAACAGGTGGTCGACACTGAAGCTTTCTTT	CASREQVVDTEAFF
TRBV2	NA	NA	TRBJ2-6	TGTGCCAGCAGTCTACAGGGAGGCGGAACTGGGGCCAACGTCCTGACTTTC	CASSLQGGGTGANVLTF
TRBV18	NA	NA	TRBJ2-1	TGTGCCAGCTCACTTAGCAGGGGATACAATGAGCAGTTCTTC	CASSLSRGYNEQFF
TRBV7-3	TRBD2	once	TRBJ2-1	TGTGCCAGCAGCCGGACTAGCGGGGGGAACAATGAGCAGTTCTTC	CASSRTSGGNNEQFF
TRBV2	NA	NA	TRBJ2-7	TGTGCCAGCAGTGGGCCCTACGAGCAGTACTTC	CASSGPYEQYF
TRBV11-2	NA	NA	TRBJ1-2	TGTGCCAGCAGCTTAGGAAGAATGGAGGGAGCGGGCTATGGCTACACCTTC	CASSLGRMEGAGYGYTF
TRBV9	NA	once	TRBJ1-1	TGTGCCAGCAGCGTAGGAGGTTACACTGAAGCTTTCTTT	CASSVGGYTEAFF
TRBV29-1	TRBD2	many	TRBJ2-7	TGCAGCGTTGATCCGTCTTCGGGGGGGGAGCAGTACTTC	CSVDPSSGGEQYF
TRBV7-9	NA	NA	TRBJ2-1	TGTGCCAGCAGCACCAGGAATCAGGACAATGAGCAGTTCTTC	CASSTRNQDNEQFF
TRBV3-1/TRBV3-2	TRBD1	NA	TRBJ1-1	TGTGCCAGCAGCCCATCACAGGGGGAAGACCGCGAAGCTTTCTTT	CASSPSQGEDREAFF
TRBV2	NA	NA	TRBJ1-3	TGTGCCAGCAGTGTGTCACGCTCTGGAAACACCATATATTTT	CASSVSRSGNTIYF
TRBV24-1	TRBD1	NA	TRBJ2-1	TGTGCCACCAGTGTCGGACAGGGAAAGGGTAACAATGAGCAGTTCTTC	CATSVGQGKGNNEQFF
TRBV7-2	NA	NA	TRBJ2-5	TGTGCCAGCAGCTCCGAACAGGGAGAGACCCAGTACTTC	CASSSEQGETQYF
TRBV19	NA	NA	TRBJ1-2	TGTGCCAGTAGTATGGGCACAAGGCGAGGCTACACCTTC	CASSMGTRRGYTF
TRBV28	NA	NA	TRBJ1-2	TGTGCCAGCAGTAGCGGACCTAATCAAAACTATGGCTACACCTTC	CASSSGPNQNYGYTF
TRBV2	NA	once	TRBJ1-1	TGTGCCAGCAGTGTTGCCAGGACGAACACTGAAGCTTTCTTT	CASSVARTNTEAFF
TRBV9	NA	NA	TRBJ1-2	TGTGCCAGCAGCCCTCGGGCCAACCCCTTTGGCTATGGCTACACCTTC	CASSPRANPFGYGYTF
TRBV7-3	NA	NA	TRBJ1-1	TGTGCCAGCAGCTCGTTGGGAGGGGAGACTGAAGCTTTCTTT	CASSSLGGETEAFF
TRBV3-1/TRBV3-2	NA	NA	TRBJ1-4	TGTGCCAGCAGCCAACGGGGCAATAATGAAAAACTGTTTTTT	CASSQRGNNEKLFF
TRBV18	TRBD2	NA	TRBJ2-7	TGTGCCAGCTCCCCAAGCGGGGACTACTACGAGCAGTACTTC	CASSPSGDYYEQYF
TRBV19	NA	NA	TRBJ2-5	TGTGCCAGTAGTGAAGTTACCCAAGAGACCCAGTACTTC	CASSEVTQETQYF
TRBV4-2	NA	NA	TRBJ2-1	TGTGCCAGCAGCCAAGTACTAGAGGGGGAACTTGAGCAGTTCTTC	CASSQVLEGELEQFF
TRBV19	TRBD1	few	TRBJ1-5	TGTGCCAGTAGTAGTGGACAGGGCGGCAATCAGCCCCAGCATTTT	CASSSGQGGNQPQHF
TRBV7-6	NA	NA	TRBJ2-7	TGTGCCAGCAGCTTAGACGCCACGACTAACTACGAGCAGTACTTC	CASSLDATTNYEQYF
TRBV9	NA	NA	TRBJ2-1	TGTGCCAGCAGCCAGGAGCCTTACAATGAGCAGTTCTTC	CASSQEPYNEQFF
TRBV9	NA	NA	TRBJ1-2	TGTGCCAGCAGCGTCCGGACAGAATCTAACTATGGCTACACCTTC	CASSVRTESNYGYTF
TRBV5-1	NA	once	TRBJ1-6	TGCGCCAGCAGCCCTGGGGGACGAGCACAGGGTAATTCACCCCTCCACTTT	CASSPGGRAQGNSPLHF
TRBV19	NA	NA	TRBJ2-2	TGTGCCAGTAGTTCCCCGGGGGCAGGGACCGGGGAGCTGTTTTTT	CASSSPGAGTGELFF
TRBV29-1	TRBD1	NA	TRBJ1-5	TGCAGTGCTGGGACAGTCAATCAGCCCCAGCATTTT	CSAGTVNQPQHF
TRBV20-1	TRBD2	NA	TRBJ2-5	TGCAGTGCTAGTGATGGCGGGGGTAGGGAGACCCAGTACTTC	CSASDGGGRETQYF
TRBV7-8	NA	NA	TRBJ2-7	TGTGCCAGCAGCTTAGTTAACGGCCCCTACGAGCAGTACTTC	CASSLVNGPYEQYF
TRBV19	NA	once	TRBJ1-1	TGTGCCAGTAGTATTGGGGGTCGGGCTTTCTTT	CASSIGGRAFF
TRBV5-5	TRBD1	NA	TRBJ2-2	TGTGCCAGCAGCTTCTCAGGGGGCCTGAACACCGGGGAGCTGTTTTTT	CASSFSGGLNTGELFF
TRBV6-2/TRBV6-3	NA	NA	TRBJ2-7	TGTGCCAGCAGTTGGTACAGGGATCCGGTGCAGTACTTC	CASSWYRDPVQYF